A single sample is the source of the 8 T cell receptor beta chains below, sequenced in a study of blood T cells in healthy people across ages (dated by TCRdb to between 2015 and 2016). The library was generated by 5' RACE. Instrument on record: Illumina HiSeq 2500. A second PCR of about 7 to 12 cycles was performed with a sample-barcoded 5' primer and a J-beta primer mix. TCRdb passed the public sequencing reads through fastp at Q25 and MiXCR, retaining productive beta sequences. Each record represents a unique CDR3 protein, reported with the most common genes and DNA among its rows. Within this sample are about 840,000 distinct CDR3 sequences, with 25% to 35% of them counted one time only. 10% of the sample lies in the top ten. These data also formed part of another study, on T cells of mothers and their children.

The sample taken for sequencing was blood. Receptor source: a woman aged 40 to 50 in good health.

This clonotype was observed many times. CDR3 DNA: TGTGCCAGCCTGTTCCCTGGGACAGGGGGTTCCTACGAGCAGTACTTC. Amino acid sequence: CASLFPGTGGSYEQYF. The V and J genes are TRBV28 and TRBJ2-7, with 11 bases aligning to TRBD1. This CDR3 is 16 amino acids long. The V gene end was trimmed by 8 bases and the J gene end by 1 base; junction bases not matched to a gene: 10. CDR1 is MDHEN, CDR2 SYDVKM, per germline.

In its sample, this clonotype was seen once. The J gene is TRBJ1-4, the V gene TRBV12-3 or TRBV12-4, with D possibly being TRBD1 (5 bases). This CDR3 has 14 amino acids. With 7 bases removed from V and 0 bases from J, the gap between germline ends came to 9 bases. The CDR3 sequence is CASKGTSTNEKLFF. The CDR3 region has the DNA TGTGCCAGCAAGGGGACCTCAACTAATGAAAAACTGTTTTTT.

With regard to this clonotype: One base away lies a much larger clone, so this may be a sequencing read error. The gene calls are TRBV5-1 and TRBJ2-7; weak D call: TRBD2 (5 bases). This CDR3 region has 15 residues. V shed 2 bases and J shed 2 bases, with 14 bases lying between them. Germline CDR1 is SGHRS and CDR2 is YFSETQ. The CDR3 is CASSFGLGSTYEQYF. The DNA of the CDR3 is TGCGCCAGCAGCTTCGGACTGGGGTCCACCTACGAGCAGTACTTC.

In the case of this clonotype: A clone one base away is much larger, so this may be a read error. The V call is TRBV20-1, the J call TRBJ2-7, with D tentatively TRBD1 or TRBD2 (5 bases each). The germline V and J ends were trimmed by 2 bases and 3 bases, with 11 bases remaining between them. Germline CDR1 and CDR2: DFQATT and SNEGSKA (reference sequence). The CDR3 length is 13 residues. The CDR3 nucleotides are TGCAGTGCTAGACGGGGCCACGTCTACGAGCAGTACTTC. Amino acids: CSARRGHVYEQYF.

This clonotype has only a few counts. Since a much larger clone is just one base distant, this may be a read error. V is TRBV6-1 and J is TRBJ2-7; D unresolved. V was cut by 11 bases and J by 0 bases, with 14 bases left in between. CDR3 size: 13 residues. Per the germline V gene, CDR1 is MNHNS and CDR2 is SASEGT. This CDR3 reads CAGSRSSSYEQYF. The CDR3 coding sequence is TGTGCCGGCTCGCGCAGCAGCTCCTACGAGCAGTACTTC.

This clonotype was picked up one time. Germline is not matched at one junction end, which may reflect a read error. The rearrangement links TRBV10-3 to TRBJ2-5; perhaps D is TRBD1 or TRBD2 (7 bases each). The assigned J gene may be wrong: the sequence end matches TRBJ2-7 better. CDR1 and CDR2 from the germline V gene are ENHRY and SYGVKD. The CDR3 runs 15 residues. CDR3 amino acids: CASSLSTGTTYEQYF. The CDR3 DNA reads TGTGCCAGCAGTCTCTCGACAGGGACTACCTACGAGCAGTACTTC.

As regards this clonotype: A much larger clone sits a single nucleotide away, making a read error possible. The chain has TRBV5-1 and TRBJ2-5; the match to TRBD1 covers 7 bases. Germline V gene lookup returns CDR1 SGHRS and CDR2 YFSETQ. V trimming: 3 bases; J trimming: 11 bases; junction bases outside the gene matches: 13. This CDR3 spans 14 amino acids. The CDR3 nucleotides read TGCGCCAGCAGCTCCCGATCCGGGGACAGTGAGCAGTACTTC. Protein: CASSSRSGDSEQYF.

In regard to this clonotype: One junction end disagrees with the germline gene, perhaps due to a read error. V is TRBV7-2 and J is TRBJ2-2; no reliable D call. CDR1 is SGHTA and CDR2 is FQGNSA in the germline V gene. There are 12 residues in the CDR3. Written as DNA, the CDR3 is TGTGCCGGCAGCCCTGGCCCCGGGGAGCTGTTTTTT. Translated: CAGSPGPGELFF.